Listed here are 27 T cell receptor beta chains from one sample, sequenced in a study of blood T cell repertoires in COVID-19. Some clones are missing from TCRdb's copy, which holds only in-frame ones; the method was immunoSEQ multiplex PCR. Among under 300,000 clones listed, just over 85% were seen once. The source material was PBMCs or T cells enriched from blood (not recorded which). The receptor set was obtained from a man between 18 and 29 years old who had recovered from COVID-19.

The chain employs TRBV5-1 and TRBJ2-2, with 7 bases fitting TRBD2. V lost 7 bases, J lost 6 bases, and 3 bases stayed unmatched. This CDR3 has 12 residues. Germline CDR1 is SGHRS and CDR2 is YFSETQ. The CDR3 bases are TGCGCCAGCGGGCGGGAGTCCGGGGAGCTGTTTTTT. Residues: CASGRESGELFF.

V and J are TRBV5-1 and TRBJ2-1; 9 nucleotides line up with TRBD2. Per germline, CDR1 SGHRS and CDR2 YFSETQ. V lost 3 bases to trimming and J lost 9 bases; unmatched junction nucleotides: 13. The CDR3 spans 16 residues. The CDR3 sequence: CASSSGPGLASSEQFF. DNA of the CDR3: TGCGCCAGCAGCTCGGGACCGGGACTAGCTAGCAGTGAGCAGTTCTTC.

This chain uses TRBV19 with TRBJ1-1; 9 positions agree with TRBD1. Germline loops: CDR1 LNHDA, CDR2 SQIVND (reference sequence). Trimming took 5 bases from V and 6 from J; bases not matched to a gene: 10. This CDR3 is built from 15 residues. The CDR3 DNA sequence: TGTGCCAGTAGTGATAAAGACAGGGGGATCGCTGAAGCTTTCTTT. Amino acids: CASSDKDRGIAEAFF.

This clone was detected a few times. The J gene is TRBJ2-3, the V gene TRBV7-6, with TRBD1 matching over 8 bases. Germline CDR1 SGHVS, CDR2 FNYEAQ. V lost 4 bases and J lost 3; bases outside the gene matches: 6. The CDR3 consists of 15 residues. CDR3 residues: CASSSGQVHTDTQYF. DNA of the CDR3: TGTGCCAGCAGCTCGGGACAGGTCCATACAGATACGCAGTATTTT.

The rearrangement links TRBV11-3 to TRBJ2-5, with D perhaps matching TRBD1 (6 bases). V gave up 1 base and J gave up 5 bases, with 20 bases separating them. The CDR3 totals 17 residues. Germline V gene lookup returns CDR1 SGHNT and CDR2 YENEEA. For the CDR3, the DNA is TGTGCCAGCAGCTTAGGCAGGGGCCGCTGGTTTAGGGAGACCCAGTACTTC. Protein sequence: CASSLGRGRWFRETQYF. Full variable domain (rest looked up from reference TRBV11-3 and TRBJ2-5): EAGVVQSPRYKIIEKKQPVAFWCNPISGHNTLYWYLQNLGQGPELLIRYENEEAVDDSQLPKDRFSAERLKGVDSTLKIQPAELGDSAVYLCASSLGRGRWFRETQYFGPGTRLLVL.

CDR3 amino acids: CASTVLGDSGANVLTF. CDR3 DNA: TGTGCCAGTACCGTACTCGGGGACTCTGGGGCCAACGTCCTGACTTTC. J is TRBJ2-6 and V is TRBV19, with TRBD2 as a possible D gene (5 bases). V dropped 7 bases and J dropped 0 bases, with 13 bases sitting between them. The CDR3 sequence is 16 residues long. CDR1 and CDR2 from the germline V gene are LNHDA and SQIVND (reference sequence).

The chain uses TRBV12-5 and TRBJ2-5, with D possibly TRBD2 on 6 matching bases. In germline, CDR1 is LGHNT, CDR2 FRNRAP. The CDR3 consists of 16 residues. Trimming left V 4 bases short and J 5 bases short, with 20 bases between. Written as DNA, the CDR3 is TGTGCTAGTGGTTGGGGAACGGGACTTAGCGCGGAGACCCAGTACTTC. Its translation is CASGWGTGLSAETQYF.

V and J are TRBV19 and TRBJ2-1, with D maybe TRBD1 (5 bases). Germline V gene sequence: CDR1 LNHDA, CDR2 SQIVND (reference sequence). With 7 bases removed from V and 0 bases from J, the gap between germline ends came to 7 bases. The CDR3 covers 13 residues. CDR3 in amino acids: CASTGNSYNEQFF. The CDR3, as DNA: TGTGCCAGTACAGGGAACTCCTACAATGAGCAGTTCTTC.

The chain employs TRBV10-3 and TRBJ1-2, with 10 nucleotides matching TRBD1. The V and J ends lost 6 bases and 4 bases, in that order; junction bases with no gene match: 5. This CDR3 has 14 amino acids. Germline V gives CDR1 ENHRY, CDR2 SYGVKD. The CDR3 DNA reads TGTGCCATCAGGGGGGACAGGGGTGGCTATGGCTACACCTTC. Translating it yields CAIRGDRGGYGYTF.

The chain carries TRBV13 and TRBJ2-5, with a weak D call TRBD1 (6 bases). CDR1 is PRHDT, CDR2 FYEKMQ, per germline (reference sequence). V lost 4 bases, J lost 5 bases, and 17 bases lay in between. The CDR3 is 15 residues long. CDR3 region: CASSSAGALPETQYF. The CDR3 DNA sequence: TGTGCCAGCAGCTCCGCAGGGGCCCTCCCGGAGACCCAGTACTTC.

This chain connects TRBV5-1 to TRBJ2-3; 8 bases line up with TRBD2. From germline, CDR1 is SGHRS and CDR2 YFSETQ. This CDR3 contains 16 residues. The V segment lost 0 bases and the J segment 6 bases; nucleotides outside the gene matches: 9. DNA for the CDR3: TGCGCCAGCAGCTTGGAGGCAGCGGGAGCACGGGATACGCAGTATTTT. It yields the protein CASSLEAAGARDTQYF. The entire variable domain, with the rest obtained from reference TRBV5-1 and TRBJ2-3, is as follows: KAGVTQTPRYLIKTRGQQVTLSCSPISGHRSVSWYQQTPGQGLQFLFEYFSETQRNKGNFPGRFSGRQFSNSRSEMNVSTLELGDSALYLCASSLEAAGARDTQYFGPGTRLTVL.

With regard to this clone: Other DNA variants within this sample encode the same CDR3. CDR3 DNA sequence: TGTGCCAGCAGCCCCAGGGACTCTGGAAACACCATATATTTT. Protein sequence: CASSPRDSGNTIYF. The chain joins TRBV3-1 (or the pseudogene TRBV3-2) to TRBJ1-3; tentatively, D is TRBD1 (5 bases). V was cut by 4 bases and J by 0 bases, with 7 bases left in between. The CDR3 runs to 14 residues. Germline V gene lookup returns CDR1 LGHDT and CDR2 YNNKEL (reference sequence).

This clone came up once. V usage is TRBV27 and J usage is TRBJ2-2, with 11 bases fitting TRBD2. Germline V gene lookup returns CDR1 MNHEY and CDR2 SMNVEV (reference sequence). The CDR3 sequence is 18 residues long. The junction had 8 bases not matched to a gene; V was cut back by 1 base and J by 4 bases. The CDR3 region has the DNA TGTGCCAGCAGTTTATGGGTAGCGGGAGGGCCCGGCACCGGGGAGCTGTTTTTT. Translated: CASSLWVAGGPGTGELFF.

The chain joins TRBV4-1 to TRBJ2-1; TRBD2 matches at 12 bases. V shed 4 bases and J 0 bases; nucleotides not matched to a gene: 4. The CDR3 length is 17 residues. The germline gives CDR1 MGHRA, CDR2 YSYEKL. CDR3 protein: CASSPRTSGTSYNEQFF. The CDR3, as DNA: TGCGCCAGCAGCCCCCGGACTAGCGGGACCTCCTACAATGAGCAGTTCTTC.

The CDR3 loop reads CASSRPGQGSDTQYF. CDR3 bases: TGTGCCAGCAGTCGACCCGGGCAGGGTTCAGATACGCAGTATTTT. The chain recombines TRBV3-1 (or the pseudogene TRBV3-2) with TRBJ2-3, with a tentative D call TRBD1 (5 bases). Germline lookup yields CDR1 LGHDT and CDR2 YNNKEL (reference sequence). Trimming left V 6 bases short and J 4 bases short, with 17 bases between. This CDR3 region has 15 residues.

The J gene is TRBJ2-5, the V gene TRBV7-8; the D gene is possibly TRBD1 (5 bases). The CDR3 consists of 13 residues. With 5 bases removed from V and 5 bases from J, the gap between germline ends came to 12 bases. Germline CDR1 reads SGHVS; CDR2 reads FQNEAQ. For the CDR3, the DNA is TGTGCCAGCAGCCCCCCAGGGCGGGAGACCCAGTACTTC. Translation gives CASSPPGRETQYF.

This clone was observed a single time. J is TRBJ1-2 and V is TRBV6-5, with a weak D call TRBD1 (5 bases). The CDR3 runs to 14 residues. Germline CDR1 MNHEY, CDR2 SVGAGI. V was cut by 2 bases and J by 4 bases, with 11 bases left in between. The CDR3 loop is CASSYADRLYGYTF. In nucleotides, the CDR3 is TGTGCCAGCAGTTACGCCGACAGACTCTATGGCTACACCTTC.

This chain's CDR3 is CASSVGTGKSNSPLHF. CDR3 sequence (DNA): TGTGCCAGTAGTGTCGGGACAGGGAAATCTAATTCACCCCTCCACTTT. V and J are TRBV19 and TRBJ1-6; 9 nucleotides align to TRBD1. The germline V gene encodes CDR1 LNHDA and CDR2 SQIVND (reference sequence). The junction had 8 bases not matched to a gene; V was cut back by 5 bases and J by 6 bases. CDR3 length: 16 amino acids. Using reference TRBV19 and TRBJ1-6 for the parts outside the CDR3, the full variable domain is DGGITQSPKYLFRKEGQNVTLSCEQNLNHDAMYWYRQDPGQGLRLIYYSQIVNDFQKGDIAEGYSVSREKKESFPLTVTSAQKNPTAFYLCASSVGTGKSNSPLHFGNGTRLTVT.

The rearrangement uses TRBV18 and TRBJ1-2, with TRBD1 matching over 8 bases. The V and J ends lost 6 bases and 4 bases, in that order; junction bases with no gene match: 4. Germline CDR1 is KGHSH and CDR2 is LQKENI. The CDR3 is 13 residues long. The chain's CDR3 is CASSSDRAYGYTF. CDR3 DNA: TGTGCCAGCTCGTCGGACAGGGCCTATGGCTACACCTTC.

This clone was seen once. The CDR3 loop reads CASSNNRVEKLFF. Here the CDR3 DNA reads TGTGCCAGCAGCAATAACAGGGTGGAAAAACTGTTTTTT. The rearrangement uses TRBV27 and TRBJ1-4; tentative D call: TRBD1 (6 bases). V lost 6 bases and J 8 bases, leaving 13 bases between the germline ends. The CDR3 extends over 13 amino acids. CDR1 is MNHEY and CDR2 is SMNVEV in the germline V gene (reference sequence).

This sequence joins TRBV27 and TRBJ2-1; 9 nucleotides agree with TRBD2. Trimming took 3 bases from V and 6 from J; bases not matched to a gene: 6. From germline, CDR1 is MNHEY and CDR2 SMNVEV (reference sequence). The CDR3 contains 15 residues. CDR3: CASSLRGGATNEQFF. CDR3 bases: TGTGCCAGCAGTTTGCGCGGGGGGGCTACCAATGAGCAGTTCTTC.

V is TRBV2 and J is TRBJ1-3, with 7 positions matching TRBD1. The CDR3 spans 14 residues. The V segment lost 7 bases and the J segment 6 bases; nucleotides outside the gene matches: 9. The germline V gene has CDR1 SNHLY and CDR2 FYNNEI. CDR3 DNA: TGTGCCAGCACTGGGGGCGGGACAGTAAACACCATATATTTT. Protein product: CASTGGGTVNTIYF.

This sequence joins TRBV19 and TRBJ2-7; 7 nucleotides align to TRBD2. Unmatched junction bases numbered 8, after V lost 4 bases and J lost 5 bases. The CDR3 is 14 residues long. CDR1 is LNHDA and CDR2 is SQIVND in the germline V gene (reference sequence). The CDR3 sequence is CASSSGGRVHEQYF. Here the CDR3 DNA reads TGTGCCAGTAGTAGCGGTGGGAGGGTCCACGAGCAGTACTTC.

The V and J genes are TRBV7-9 and TRBJ1-2; D possibly corresponds to TRBD1 (5 bases). This CDR3 comprises 13 residues. Germline V gene sequence: CDR1 SEHNR, CDR2 FQNEAQ (reference sequence). Trimming left V 5 bases short and J 4 bases short, with 11 bases between. The CDR3 region is CASSPPGSYGYTF. In DNA form, the CDR3 reads TGTGCCAGCAGCCCACCAGGGTCCTATGGCTACACCTTC. The entire variable domain, with the rest obtained from reference TRBV7-9 and TRBJ1-2, is as follows: DTGVSQNPRHKITKRGQNVTFRCDPISEHNRLYWYRQTLGQGPEFLTYFQNEAQLEKSRLLSDRFSAERPKGSFSTLEIQRTEQGDSAMYLCASSPPGSYGYTFGSGTRLTVV.

The chain recombines TRBV5-1 with TRBJ1-1, with D possibly matching TRBD1 (6 bases). This CDR3 region has 14 residues. Trimming cost V 3 bases and J 4 bases, with 13 bases left between them. CDR1 is SGHRS and CDR2 is YFSETQ in the germline V gene. The CDR3 nucleotides read TGCGCCAGCAGCTATGGACAGTCGCGCACTGAAGCTTTCTTT. Its protein product is CASSYGQSRTEAFF.

The genes are TRBV30 and TRBJ1-5; D is unclear. This CDR3 has 16 residues. Trimming took off 2 bases at V and 0 bases at J, with 14 bases between the two ends. Germline-derived CDR1 and CDR2 are GTSNPN and SVGIG (reference sequence). CDR3 residues: CAWSHPSGLSNQPQHF. The CDR3 nucleotides are TGTGCCTGGAGTCACCCATCGGGTCTTAGCAATCAGCCCCAGCATTTT.

The rearrangement uses TRBV6-1 and TRBJ1-4, with a possible D match to TRBD1 (6 bases). This CDR3 has 16 residues. V dropped 4 bases and J dropped 3 bases, with 15 bases sitting between them. The V gene's germline CDR1 is MNHNS and CDR2 SASEGT. This chain's CDR3 is CASSGPDRLSNEKLFF. For the CDR3, the DNA is TGTGCCAGCAGTGGCCCAGACAGGCTGTCTAATGAAAAACTGTTTTTT.